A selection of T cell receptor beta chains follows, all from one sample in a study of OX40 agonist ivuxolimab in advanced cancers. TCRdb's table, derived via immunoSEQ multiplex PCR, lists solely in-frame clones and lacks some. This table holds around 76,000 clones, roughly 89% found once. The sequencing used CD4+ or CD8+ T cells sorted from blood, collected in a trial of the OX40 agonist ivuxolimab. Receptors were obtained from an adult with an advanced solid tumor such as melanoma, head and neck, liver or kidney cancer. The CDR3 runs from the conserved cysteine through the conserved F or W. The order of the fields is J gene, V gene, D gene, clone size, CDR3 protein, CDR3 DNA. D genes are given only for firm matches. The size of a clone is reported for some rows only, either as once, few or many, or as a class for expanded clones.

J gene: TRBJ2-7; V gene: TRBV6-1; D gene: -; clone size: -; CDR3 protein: CASTEGKPYEQYF; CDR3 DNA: TGTGCCAGCACGGAGGGGAAACCCTACGAGCAGTACTTC
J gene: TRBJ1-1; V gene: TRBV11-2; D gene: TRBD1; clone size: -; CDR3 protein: CASSPLRGTYTEAFF; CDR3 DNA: TGTGCCAGCAGCCCCCTCAGGGGGACTTACACTGAAGCTTTCTTT
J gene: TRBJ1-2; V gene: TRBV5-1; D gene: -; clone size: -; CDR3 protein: CASSSQGDRGYTF; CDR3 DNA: TGCGCCAGCAGCTCCCAGGGAGACCGGGGCTACACCTTC
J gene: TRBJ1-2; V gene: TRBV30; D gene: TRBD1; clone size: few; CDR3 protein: CAWSGTGNYGYTF; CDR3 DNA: TGTGCCTGGAGTGGGACAGGGAACTATGGCTACACCTTC
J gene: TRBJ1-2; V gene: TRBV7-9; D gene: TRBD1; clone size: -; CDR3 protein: CASSLVRTGVARGYTF; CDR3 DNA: TGTGCCAGCAGCTTAGTTCGGACAGGGGTAGCGCGAGGCTACACCTTC
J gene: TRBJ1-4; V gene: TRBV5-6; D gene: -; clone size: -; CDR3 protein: CASSLTGRAEKLFF; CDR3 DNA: TGTGCCAGCAGCTTAACGGGGCGCGCTGAAAAACTGTTTTTT
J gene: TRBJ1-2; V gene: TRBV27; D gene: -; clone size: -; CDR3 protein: CASGGIGRGLGYGYTF; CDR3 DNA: TGTGCCAGCGGGGGGATTGGGAGGGGTTTGGGCTATGGCTACACCTTC
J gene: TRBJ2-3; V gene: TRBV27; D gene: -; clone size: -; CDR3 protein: CASSLSWGDTQYF; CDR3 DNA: TGTGCCAGCAGTTTATCATGGGGAGATACGCAGTATTTT
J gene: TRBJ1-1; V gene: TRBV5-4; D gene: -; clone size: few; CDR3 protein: CASRVQGVRTEAFF; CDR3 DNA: TGTGCCAGCAGGGTACAGGGAGTGAGAACTGAAGCTTTCTTT
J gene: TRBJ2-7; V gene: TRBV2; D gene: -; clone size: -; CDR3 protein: CASSNWGGAAWNEQYF; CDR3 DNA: TGTGCCAGCTCAAACTGGGGGGGGGCCGCTTGGAACGAGCAGTACTTC
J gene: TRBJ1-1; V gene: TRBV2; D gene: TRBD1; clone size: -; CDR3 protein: CASSRDRNTEAFF; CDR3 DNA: TGTGCCAGCAGCAGGGACAGGAACACTGAAGCTTTCTTT
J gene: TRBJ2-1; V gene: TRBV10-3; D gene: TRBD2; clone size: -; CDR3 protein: CAISGRSGLAEGEQFF; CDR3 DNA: TGTGCCATCAGTGGGAGGTCCGGACTAGCGGAGGGTGAGCAGTTCTTC
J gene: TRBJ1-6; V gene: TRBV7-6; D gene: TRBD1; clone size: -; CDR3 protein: CASSYTGTGNSPLHF; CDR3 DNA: TGTGCCAGCAGCTACACCGGGACAGGAAATTCACCCCTCCACTTT
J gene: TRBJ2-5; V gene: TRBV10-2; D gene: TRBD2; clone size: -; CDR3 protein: CASRLAGGQETQYF; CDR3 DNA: TGCGCCAGCAGATTAGCGGGGGGGCAAGAGACCCAGTACTTC
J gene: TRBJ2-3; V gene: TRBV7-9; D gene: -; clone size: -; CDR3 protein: CASSLRPENTQYF; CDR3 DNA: TGTGCCAGCAGCTTAAGGCCCGAGAATACGCAGTATTTT
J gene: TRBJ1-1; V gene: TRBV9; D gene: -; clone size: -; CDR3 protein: CASSVGGAMNTEAFF; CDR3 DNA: TGTGCCAGCAGCGTAGGAGGGGCAATGAACACTGAAGCTTTCTTT
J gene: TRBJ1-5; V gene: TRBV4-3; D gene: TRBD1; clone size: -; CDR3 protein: CASSRIRTGGQPQHF; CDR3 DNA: TGCGCCAGCAGCCGGATAAGGACAGGGGGGCAGCCCCAGCATTTT
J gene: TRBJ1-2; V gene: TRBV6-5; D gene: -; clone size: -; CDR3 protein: CASSESGWGYTF; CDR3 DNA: TGTGCCAGCAGTGAATCTGGCTGGGGCTACACCTTC
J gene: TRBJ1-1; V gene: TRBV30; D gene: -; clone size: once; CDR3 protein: CAWSVTTGTFF; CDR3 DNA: TGTGCCTGGAGTGTCACGACGGGGACTTTCTTT
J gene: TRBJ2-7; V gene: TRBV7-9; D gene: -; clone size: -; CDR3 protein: CASSLSPGSYEQYF; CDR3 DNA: TGTGCCAGCAGCTTAAGTCCAGGCTCCTACGAGCAGTACTTC
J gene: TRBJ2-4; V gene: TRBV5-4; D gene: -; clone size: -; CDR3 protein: CASSLARPAGGKDIQYF; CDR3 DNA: TGTGCCAGCAGCTTGGCTCGCCCTGCTGGGGGGAAGGACATTCAGTACTTC
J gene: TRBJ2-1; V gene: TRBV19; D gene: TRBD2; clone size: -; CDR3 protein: CASSIRLAGIREQFF; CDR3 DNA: TGTGCCAGTAGTATTCGTCTAGCGGGGATCAGAGAGCAGTTCTTC